These 7 T cell receptor beta chains came from one sample sequenced in a study of T cells after yellow fever vaccination. TCRdb reprocessed the 5' RACE reads via MiXCR and lists one record per CDR3 protein. The sample contains 120,000 to 150,000 distinct CDR3 sequences, around 7.7% of which appear only once. Sample: CD4+ T cells sorted from PBMCs, taken 5 days after the yellow fever booster vaccination. The receptors shown here come from a man aged 25 to 40 who received the YFV17D yellow fever vaccine.

This clonotype was seen at least ten times. This rearrangement joins TRBV29-1 to TRBJ1-2; possible D gene TRBD1, 6 bases. CDR3 size: 13 residues. V shed 6 bases and J shed 0 bases, with 11 bases lying between them. CDR1 and CDR2 from the germline V gene are SQVTM and ANQGSEA. CDR3: CSVGDNPNYGYTF. The CDR3 DNA reads TGCAGCGTGGGGGACAATCCTAACTATGGCTACACCTTC.

This clonotype has ten or more counts. In nucleotides, the CDR3 is TGTGCCAGCAGGGGACGGGCTTATAATTCACCCCTCCACTTT. It encodes CASRGRAYNSPLHF. V usage is TRBV12-3 or TRBV12-4 and J usage is TRBJ1-6; a possible D gene is TRBD1 (5 bases). CDR3 size: 14 residues. V lost 6 bases, J lost 4 bases, and 10 bases lay in between.

The chain uses TRBV25-1 and TRBJ2-7; 7 bases match TRBD1. V was pared by 7 bases and J by 6 bases, with 3 bases of the junction left unmatched. In germline, CDR1 is MGHDK, CDR2 SYGVNS. This CDR3 spans 11 amino acids. This CDR3 is CASTQGVEQYF. The CDR3 nucleotides are TGTGCCAGCACCCAGGGGGTCGAGCAGTACTTC.

This clonotype was found many times. V and J are TRBV29-1 and TRBJ2-7, with 10 bases matching TRBD1. This CDR3 region has 14 residues. After removal of 5 bases from V and 6 bases from J, the junction contained 10 bases not matched to a gene. Germline loops: CDR1 SQVTM, CDR2 ANQGSEA. CDR3 protein: CSVRGGTGATEQYF. The DNA of the CDR3 is TGCAGCGTTAGGGGCGGGACAGGGGCGACCGAGCAGTACTTC.

This clonotype was counted many times. The chain couples TRBV20-1 to TRBJ2-3; possibly TRBD1 for D (5 bases). The CDR3 totals 16 residues. In germline, CDR1 is DFQATT, CDR2 SNEGSKA (reference sequence). V dropped 0 bases and J dropped 2 bases, with 15 bases sitting between them. The chain's CDR3 is CSARDSGRDYTDTQYF. The DNA for the CDR3 is TGCAGTGCTAGAGATTCTGGCAGGGATTACACAGATACGCAGTATTTT.

The V gene is TRBV3-1, the J gene TRBJ2-5; 8 bases map to TRBD1. CDR1 is LGHDT and CDR2 is YNNKEL in the germline V gene (reference sequence). The CDR3 contains 15 residues. J gave up 5 bases and V 10 bases, and 15 bases lay outside the gene matches. This CDR3 reads CATTHGLQGVETQYF. For the CDR3, the DNA is TGTGCCACCACCCATGGCCTACAGGGGGTCGAGACCCAGTACTTC.

The sample holds many counts of this clonotype. The chain employs TRBV6-2 or TRBV6-3 and TRBJ2-2; D is perhaps TRBD2 (5 bases). Germline-derived CDR1 and CDR2 are MNHEY and SVGEGT. The ends were cut back, 7 bases at V and 6 bases at J, with 18 bases in the middle. The CDR3 extends over 15 amino acids. The CDR3 DNA sequence: TGTGCCAGCACTCCTCGCCTACTAGATTCCGGGGAGCTGTTTTTT. Protein product: CASTPRLLDSGELFF.